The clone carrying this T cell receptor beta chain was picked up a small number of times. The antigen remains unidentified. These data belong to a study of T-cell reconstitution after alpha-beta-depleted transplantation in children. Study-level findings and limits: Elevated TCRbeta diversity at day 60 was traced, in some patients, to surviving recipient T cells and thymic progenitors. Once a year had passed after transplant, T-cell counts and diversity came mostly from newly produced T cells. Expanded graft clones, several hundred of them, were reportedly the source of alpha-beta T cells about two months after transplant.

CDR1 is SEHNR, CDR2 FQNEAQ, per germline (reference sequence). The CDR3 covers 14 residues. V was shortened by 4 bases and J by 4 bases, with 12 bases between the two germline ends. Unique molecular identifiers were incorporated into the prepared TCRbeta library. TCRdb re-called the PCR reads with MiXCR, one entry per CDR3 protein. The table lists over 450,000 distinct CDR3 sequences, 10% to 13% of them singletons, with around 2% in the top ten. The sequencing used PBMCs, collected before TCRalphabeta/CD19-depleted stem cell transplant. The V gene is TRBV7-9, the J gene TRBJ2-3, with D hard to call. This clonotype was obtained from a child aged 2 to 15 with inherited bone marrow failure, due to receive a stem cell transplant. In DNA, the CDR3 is TGTGCCAGCAGCTCATCTACTTTCCCAGATACGCAGTATTTT. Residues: CASSSSTFPDTQYF. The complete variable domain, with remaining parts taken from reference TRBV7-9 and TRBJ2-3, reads DTGVSQNPRHKITKRGQNVTFRCDPISEHNRLYWYRQTLGQGPEFLTYFQNEAQLEKSRLLSDRFSAERPKGSFSTLEIQRTEQGDSAMYLCASSSSTFPDTQYFGPGTRLTVL.